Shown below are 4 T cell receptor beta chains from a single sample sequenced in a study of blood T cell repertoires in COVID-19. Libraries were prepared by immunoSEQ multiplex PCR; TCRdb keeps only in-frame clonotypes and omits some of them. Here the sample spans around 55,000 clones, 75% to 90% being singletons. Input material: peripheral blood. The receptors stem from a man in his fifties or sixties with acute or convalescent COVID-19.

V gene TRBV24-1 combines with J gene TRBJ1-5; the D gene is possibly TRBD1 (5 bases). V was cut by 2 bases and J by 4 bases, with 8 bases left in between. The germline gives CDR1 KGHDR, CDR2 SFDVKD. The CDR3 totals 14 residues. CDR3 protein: CATSDSDRNQPQHF. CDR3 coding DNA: TGTGCCACCAGTGATTCCGACAGAAATCAGCCCCAGCATTTT.

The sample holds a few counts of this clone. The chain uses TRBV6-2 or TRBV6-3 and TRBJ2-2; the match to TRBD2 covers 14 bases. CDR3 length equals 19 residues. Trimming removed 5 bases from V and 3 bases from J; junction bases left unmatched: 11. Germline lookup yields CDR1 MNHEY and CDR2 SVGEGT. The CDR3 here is CASSHRKPGLAGDTGELFF. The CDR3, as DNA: TGTGCCAGCAGTCATCGAAAACCGGGACTAGCGGGAGACACCGGGGAGCTGTTTTTT.

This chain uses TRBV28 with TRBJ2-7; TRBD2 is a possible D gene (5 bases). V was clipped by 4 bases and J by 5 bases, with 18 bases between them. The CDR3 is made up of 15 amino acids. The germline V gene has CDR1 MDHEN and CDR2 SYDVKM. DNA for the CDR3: TGTGCCAGCAGTTCCCGGCCTACACCGGGGAACGAGCAGTACTTC. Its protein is CASSSRPTPGNEQYF. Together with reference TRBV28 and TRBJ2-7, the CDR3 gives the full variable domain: DVKVTQSSRYLVKRTGEKVFLECVQDMDHENMFWYRQDPGLGLRLIYFSYDVKMKEKGDIPEGYSVSREKKERFSLILESASTNQTSMYLCASSSRPTPGNEQYFGPGTRLTVT.

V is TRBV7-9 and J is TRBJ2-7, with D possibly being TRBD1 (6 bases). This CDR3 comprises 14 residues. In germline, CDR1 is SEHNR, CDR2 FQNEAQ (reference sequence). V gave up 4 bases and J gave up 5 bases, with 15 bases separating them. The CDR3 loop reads CASSSNQGSDEQYF. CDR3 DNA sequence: TGTGCCAGCAGCTCAAATCAGGGGTCTGACGAGCAGTACTTC.